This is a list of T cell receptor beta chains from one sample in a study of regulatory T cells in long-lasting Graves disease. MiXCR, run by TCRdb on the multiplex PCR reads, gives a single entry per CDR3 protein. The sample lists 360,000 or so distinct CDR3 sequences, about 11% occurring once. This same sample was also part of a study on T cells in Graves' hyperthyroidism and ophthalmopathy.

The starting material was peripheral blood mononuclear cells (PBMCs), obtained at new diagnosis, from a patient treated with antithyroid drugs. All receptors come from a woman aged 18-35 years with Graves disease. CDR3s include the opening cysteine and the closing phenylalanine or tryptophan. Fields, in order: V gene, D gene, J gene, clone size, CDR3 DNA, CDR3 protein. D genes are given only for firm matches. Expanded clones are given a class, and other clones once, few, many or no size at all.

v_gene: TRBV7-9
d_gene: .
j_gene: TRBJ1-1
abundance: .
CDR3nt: TGTGCCAGCAGCTATGGGGGGGGAAGAGGGACTGAAGCTTTCTTT
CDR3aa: CASSYGGGRGTEAFF

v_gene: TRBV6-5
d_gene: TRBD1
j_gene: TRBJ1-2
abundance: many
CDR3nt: TGTGCCAGCAGTTCCAGGGACAGGGAACCCGACGGCTACACCTTC
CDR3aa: CASSSRDREPDGYTF

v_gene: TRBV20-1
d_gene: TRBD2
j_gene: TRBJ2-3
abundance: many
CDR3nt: TGCAGTGCTGGGGGACTAGCGGGAGCCGATACGCAGTATTTT
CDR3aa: CSAGGLAGADTQYF

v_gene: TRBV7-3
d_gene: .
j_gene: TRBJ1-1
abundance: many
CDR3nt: TGTGCCAGCAGCTTACAGGGTGACGACACTGAAGCTTTCTTT
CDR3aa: CASSLQGDDTEAFF

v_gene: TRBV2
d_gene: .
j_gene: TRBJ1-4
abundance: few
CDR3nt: TGTGCCAGCAGTGTTACAGGGTACGAAAAACTGTTTTTT
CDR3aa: CASSVTGYEKLFF

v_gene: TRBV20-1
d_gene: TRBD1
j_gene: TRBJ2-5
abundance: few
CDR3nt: TGCAGTGCTCATCGACAGGGCGAGACCCAGTACTTC
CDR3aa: CSAHRQGETQYF

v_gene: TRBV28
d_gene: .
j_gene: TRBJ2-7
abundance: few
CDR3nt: TGTGCCAGCAGTTTGCGCTCCTGCGAGCAGTACTTC
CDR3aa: CASSLRSCEQYF

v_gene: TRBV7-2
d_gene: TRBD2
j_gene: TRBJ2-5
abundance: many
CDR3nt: TGTGCCAGCAGCTTTCGACTCAGAGGAGCGGGGGAGACCCAGTACTTC
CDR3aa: CASSFRLRGAGETQYF

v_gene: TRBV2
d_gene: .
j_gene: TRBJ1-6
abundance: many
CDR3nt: TGTGCCAGCAGGTCTCTGGAGAGCTCCTATAATTCACCCCTCCACTTT
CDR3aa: CASRSLESSYNSPLHF

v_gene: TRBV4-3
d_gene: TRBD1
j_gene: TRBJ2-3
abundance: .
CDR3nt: TGCGCCAGCAGCCAACCCGGGACAGGGAAAGATACGCAGTATTTT
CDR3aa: CASSQPGTGKDTQYF

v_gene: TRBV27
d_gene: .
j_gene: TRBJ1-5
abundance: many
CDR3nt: TGTGCCAGCAGTTTATGGGGAAATAGCAATCAGCCCCAGCATTTT
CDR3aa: CASSLWGNSNQPQHF

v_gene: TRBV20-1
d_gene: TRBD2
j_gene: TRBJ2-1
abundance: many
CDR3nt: TGCAGTGCTCCACCTCCCGGGACTAGCCCGTACAATGAGCAGTTCTTC
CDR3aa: CSAPPPGTSPYNEQFF

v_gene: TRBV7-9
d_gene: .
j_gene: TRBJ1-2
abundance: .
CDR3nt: TGTGCCAGCAGCTTTTGGGTGCAGGGCCCCAACTATGGCTACACCTTC
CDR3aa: CASSFWVQGPNYGYTF

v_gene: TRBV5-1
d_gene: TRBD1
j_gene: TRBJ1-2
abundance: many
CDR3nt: TGCGCCAGCAGCTTCGGGGAGGGGGCCCGGGGTTATGGCTACACCTTC
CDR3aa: CASSFGEGARGYGYTF

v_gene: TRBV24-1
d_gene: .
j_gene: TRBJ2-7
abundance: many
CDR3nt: TGTGCCACCAGTGATTTGGAGTCTTACGAGCAGTACTTC
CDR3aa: CATSDLESYEQYF

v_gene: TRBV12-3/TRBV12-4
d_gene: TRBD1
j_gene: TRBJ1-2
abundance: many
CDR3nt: TGTGCCAGCAGTCCTCAGACAGGGGTCGGGCTTGGCTACACCTTC
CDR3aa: CASSPQTGVGLGYTF

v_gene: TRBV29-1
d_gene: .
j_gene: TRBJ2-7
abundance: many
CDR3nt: TGCAGCTTCACGGGATACGACTACGAGCAGTACTTC
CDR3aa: CSFTGYDYEQYF

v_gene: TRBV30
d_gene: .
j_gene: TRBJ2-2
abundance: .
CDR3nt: TGTGCCTGGAGTGTCGGGGGTCCCGGGGAGCTGTTTTTT
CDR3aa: CAWSVGGPGELFF

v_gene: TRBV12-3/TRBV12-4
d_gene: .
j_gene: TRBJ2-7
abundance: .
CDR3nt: TGTGCCAGCAGTCGTCAGGGACCGATCGAGCAGCACTTC
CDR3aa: CASSRQGPIEQHF

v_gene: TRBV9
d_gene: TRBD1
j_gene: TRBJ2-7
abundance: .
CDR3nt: TGTGCCAGCAGCACCAACCGGGACAGGGTGGAAGTCTACGAGCAGTACTTC
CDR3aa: CASSTNRDRVEVYEQYF

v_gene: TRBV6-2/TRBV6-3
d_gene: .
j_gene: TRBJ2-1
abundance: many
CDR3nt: TGTGCCAGCAGTTATATGGTTCCTGAGCAGTTCTTC
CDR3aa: CASSYMVPEQFF

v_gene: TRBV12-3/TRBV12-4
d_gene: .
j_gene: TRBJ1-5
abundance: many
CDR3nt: TGTGCCAGCAGCGGGTCTAGCAATCAGCCCCAGCATTTT
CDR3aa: CASSGSSNQPQHF

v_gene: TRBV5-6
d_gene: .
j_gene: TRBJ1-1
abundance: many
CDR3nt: TGTGCCAGCAACTATCTCGGGGGACTGAACACTGAAGCTTTCTTT
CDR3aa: CASNYLGGLNTEAFF

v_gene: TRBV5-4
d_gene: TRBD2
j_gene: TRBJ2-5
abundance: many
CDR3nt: TGTGCCAGCAGCCTCGGGGGGGGGCGGTCGCAAGAGACCCAGTACTTC
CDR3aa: CASSLGGGRSQETQYF

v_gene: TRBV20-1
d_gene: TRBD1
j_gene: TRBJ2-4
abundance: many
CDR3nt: TGCAGTGCTAGCCTACAGGGGAGTCGGGCCAAAAACATTCAGTACTTC
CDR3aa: CSASLQGSRAKNIQYF

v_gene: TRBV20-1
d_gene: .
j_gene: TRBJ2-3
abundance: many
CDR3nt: TGCAGTGCTCCTCCCTTGGCGGCGGGCACAGATACGCAGTATTTT
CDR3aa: CSAPPLAAGTDTQYF

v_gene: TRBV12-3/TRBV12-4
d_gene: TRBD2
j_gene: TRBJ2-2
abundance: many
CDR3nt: TGTGCCAGCAGTTTATTGCTAGCGGGAGGAACCGGGGAGCTGTTTTTT
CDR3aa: CASSLLLAGGTGELFF

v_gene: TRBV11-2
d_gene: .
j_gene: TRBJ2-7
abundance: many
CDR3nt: TGTGCCAGCAGCCGACCTTGGGGGGCGACCTCCTACGAGCAGTACTTC
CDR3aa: CASSRPWGATSYEQYF

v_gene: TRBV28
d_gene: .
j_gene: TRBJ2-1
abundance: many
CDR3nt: TGTGCCAGCAGTTTATCAGGGTCGGGACTCGAGCAGTTCTTC
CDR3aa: CASSLSGSGLEQFF

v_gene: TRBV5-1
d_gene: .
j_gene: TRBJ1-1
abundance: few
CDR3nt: TGCGCCAGCAGCCCCTCATGGCAGCGGAACACTGAAGCTTTCTTT
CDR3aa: CASSPSWQRNTEAFF

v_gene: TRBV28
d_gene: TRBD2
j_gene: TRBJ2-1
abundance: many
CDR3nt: TGTGCCAGCACCCCATCCGAGTGGCGGGAGCCCACTGAGCAGTTCTTC
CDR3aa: CASTPSEWREPTEQFF

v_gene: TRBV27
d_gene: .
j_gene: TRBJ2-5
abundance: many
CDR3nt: TGTGCCAGCAGTTTATCGGCCCTCAGCAGGGAGACCCAGTACTTC
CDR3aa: CASSLSALSRETQYF

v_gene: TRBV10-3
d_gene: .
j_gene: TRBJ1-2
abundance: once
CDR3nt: TGTGCCATCAGTGCTCGGGAGGACTATGGCTACACCTTC
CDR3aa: CAISAREDYGYTF

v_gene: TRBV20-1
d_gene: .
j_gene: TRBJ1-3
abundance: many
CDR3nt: TGCAGTGCTAGAGTCGGACATGGTGGAAACACCATATATTTT
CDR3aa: CSARVGHGGNTIYF

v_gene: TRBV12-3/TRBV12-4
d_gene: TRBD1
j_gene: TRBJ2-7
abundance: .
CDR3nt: TGTGCCAGCAGGGGACAGGGAATAGGCGAGCAGTACTTC
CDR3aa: CASRGQGIGEQYF

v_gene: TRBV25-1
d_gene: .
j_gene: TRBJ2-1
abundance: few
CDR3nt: TGTGCCAGCTACCTCGGGACCTCCGGCAATGAGCAGTTCTTC
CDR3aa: CASYLGTSGNEQFF

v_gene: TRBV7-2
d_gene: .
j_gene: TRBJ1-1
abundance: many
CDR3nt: TGTGCCAGCAGCTTATGGGGGGATGAAGCTTTCTTT
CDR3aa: CASSLWGDEAFF

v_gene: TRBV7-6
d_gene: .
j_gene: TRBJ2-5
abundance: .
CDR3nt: TGTGCCAGCAGCTTAGGGGGGGGCCATGAGACCCAGTACTTC
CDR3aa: CASSLGGGHETQYF

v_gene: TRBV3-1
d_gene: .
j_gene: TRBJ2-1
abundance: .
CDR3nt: TGTGCCAGCAGCCAAGGCAGGGTGAGCTCCTACAATGAGCAGTTCTTC
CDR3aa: CASSQGRVSSYNEQFF

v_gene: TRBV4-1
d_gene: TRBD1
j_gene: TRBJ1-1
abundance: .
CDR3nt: TGCGCCAGCAGCCAAAAACAGGGGGCTGTCTACACTGAAGCTTTCTTT
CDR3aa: CASSQKQGAVYTEAFF

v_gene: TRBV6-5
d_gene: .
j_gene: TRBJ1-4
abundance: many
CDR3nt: TGTGCCAGCAGTTACCCTTACAGATTTCAACTGTTTTTT
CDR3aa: CASSYPYRFQLFF

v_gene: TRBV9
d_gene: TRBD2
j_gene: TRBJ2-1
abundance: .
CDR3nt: TGTGCCAGCAGCGTAAGCGGGAGTTCCTCCTCCTACAATGAGCAGTTCTTC
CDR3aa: CASSVSGSSSSYNEQFF

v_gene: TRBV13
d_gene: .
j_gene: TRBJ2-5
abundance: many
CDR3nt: TGTGCCAGCAGCTTAGAGGCGGGTCAAACCCCCAAGCAAGAGACCCAGTACTTC
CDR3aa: CASSLEAGQTPKQETQYF

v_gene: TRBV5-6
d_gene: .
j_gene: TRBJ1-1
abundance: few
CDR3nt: TGTGCCAGCAGCTTGGGTTACTGGGAGTCAATGAACACTGAAGCTTTCTTT
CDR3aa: CASSLGYWESMNTEAFF

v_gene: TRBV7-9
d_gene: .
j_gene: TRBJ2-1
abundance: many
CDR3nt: TGTGCCAGCAGCTTTGTAGTAGGCACAAACAATGAGCAGTTCTTC
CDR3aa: CASSFVVGTNNEQFF

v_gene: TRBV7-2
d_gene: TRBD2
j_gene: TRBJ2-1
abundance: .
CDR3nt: TGTGCCAGCAGCCTAGCGGGACCCTGCAATGAGCAGTTCTTC
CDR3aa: CASSLAGPCNEQFF

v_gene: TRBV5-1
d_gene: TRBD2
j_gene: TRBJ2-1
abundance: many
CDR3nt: TGCGCCAGCAGCTTGGGTCCTAGCGGGGGGGTCTATGAGCAGTTCTTC
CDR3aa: CASSLGPSGGVYEQFF

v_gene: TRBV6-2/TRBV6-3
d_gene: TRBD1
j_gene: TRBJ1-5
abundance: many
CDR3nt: TGTGCCAGCAGTTACGGGACAGGGACCTATAGCAATCAGCCCCAGCATTTT
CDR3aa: CASSYGTGTYSNQPQHF

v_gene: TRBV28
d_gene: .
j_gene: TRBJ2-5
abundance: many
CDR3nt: TGTGCCAGCACAAGGGGACCCGTTGAGACCCAGTACTTC
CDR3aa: CASTRGPVETQYF

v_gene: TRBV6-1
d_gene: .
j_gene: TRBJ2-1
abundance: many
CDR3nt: TGTGCCAGCAGTCTCTTCCGGCAGGGATACAATGAGCAGTTCTTC
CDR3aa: CASSLFRQGYNEQFF